This TCR beta chain was documented in a study of blood T cell repertoires in COVID-19. Sequencing was performed with immunoSEQ multiplex PCR; in TCRdb, only in-frame clones are kept and a portion is missing. This sample has about 480,000 clones; around 87% occur once, and the top ten carry less than 2%. The CDR3 consists of 14 residues. The origin of this receptor is a woman between 35 and 50 years old who had recovered from COVID-19. The rearrangement joins TRBV21-1 to TRBJ2-5; the listed D gene, TRBD1, was not tested against the DNA. TRBV21-1 is annotated as a pseudogene. Sequenced input: PBMCs or T cells enriched from blood (not recorded which). In DNA, the CDR3 is TGTGCCAGCAGCAAACAGACAGTTCAAGAGACCCAGTACTTC. It yields the protein CASSKQTVQETQYF.